The present T cell receptor (beta chain) was sequenced within a study of T cell repertoires in cytomegalovirus infection. Regarding the study as a whole: There were HLA-C-restricted CMV-specific TCR beta clonotypes dominating the ex vivo response.

TCRdb used MiXCR to reprocess the reads, holding one entry per CDR3 protein. Here the sample spans nearly 700,000 distinct CDR3 sequences, around 32% being singletons. A single count supports this clonotype. Its antigen is currently unknown. Germline-derived CDR1 and CDR2 are MNHEY and SVGAGI. The J segment lost 4 bases and the V segment lost 5 bases, leaving 4 bases of the junction unmatched. This CDR3 comprises 13 residues. The origin of this receptor is a human donor in good health (CMV status not recorded). Some clones in this sample may be carry-over from other donors' samples. The sequencing used cultured PBMCs, collected from culture after CMV antigen stimulation. The chain recombines TRBV6-5 with TRBJ1-1, with 7 bases matching TRBD1. The CDR3 reads CASSDQGVTEAFF. In nucleotides, the CDR3 is TGTGCCAGCAGTGACCAGGGGGTCACTGAAGCTTTCTTT.